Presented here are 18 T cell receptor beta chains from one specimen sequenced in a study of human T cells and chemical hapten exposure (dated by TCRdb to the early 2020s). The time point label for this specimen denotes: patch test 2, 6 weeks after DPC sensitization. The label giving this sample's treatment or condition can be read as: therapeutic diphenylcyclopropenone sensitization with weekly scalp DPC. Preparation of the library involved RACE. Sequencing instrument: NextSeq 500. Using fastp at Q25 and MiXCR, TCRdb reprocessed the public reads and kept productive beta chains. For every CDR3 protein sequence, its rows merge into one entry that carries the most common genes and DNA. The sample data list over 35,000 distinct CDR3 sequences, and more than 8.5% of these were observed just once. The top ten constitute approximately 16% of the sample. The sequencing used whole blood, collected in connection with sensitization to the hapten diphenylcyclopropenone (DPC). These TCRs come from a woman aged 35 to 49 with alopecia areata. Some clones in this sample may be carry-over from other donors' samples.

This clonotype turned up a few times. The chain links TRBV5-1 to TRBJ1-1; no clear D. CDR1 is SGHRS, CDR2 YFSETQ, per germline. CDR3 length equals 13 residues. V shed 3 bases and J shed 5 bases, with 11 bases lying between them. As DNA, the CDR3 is TGCGCCAGCAGCTACGGGGTCCGGACTGAAGCTTTCTTT. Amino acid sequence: CASSYGVRTEAFF.

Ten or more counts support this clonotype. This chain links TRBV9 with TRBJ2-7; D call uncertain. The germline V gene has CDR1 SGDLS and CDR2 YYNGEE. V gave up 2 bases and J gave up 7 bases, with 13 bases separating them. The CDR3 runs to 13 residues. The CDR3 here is CASSVAVNWEQYF. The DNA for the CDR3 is TGTGCCAGCAGCGTCGCGGTAAATTGGGAGCAGTACTTC.

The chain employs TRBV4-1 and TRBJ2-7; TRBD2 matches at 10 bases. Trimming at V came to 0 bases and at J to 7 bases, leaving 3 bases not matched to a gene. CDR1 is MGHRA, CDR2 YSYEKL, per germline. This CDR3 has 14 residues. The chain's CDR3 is CASSQDPLAGEQYF. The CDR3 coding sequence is TGCGCCAGCAGCCAAGATCCACTAGCGGGGGAGCAGTACTTC.

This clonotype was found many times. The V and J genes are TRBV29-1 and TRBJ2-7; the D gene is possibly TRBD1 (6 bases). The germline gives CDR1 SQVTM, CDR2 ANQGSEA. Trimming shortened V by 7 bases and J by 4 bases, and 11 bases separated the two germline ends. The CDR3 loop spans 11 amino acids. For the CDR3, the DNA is TGCAGCGACCCAGGGGTATACGAGCAGTACTTC. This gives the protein CSDPGVYEQYF.

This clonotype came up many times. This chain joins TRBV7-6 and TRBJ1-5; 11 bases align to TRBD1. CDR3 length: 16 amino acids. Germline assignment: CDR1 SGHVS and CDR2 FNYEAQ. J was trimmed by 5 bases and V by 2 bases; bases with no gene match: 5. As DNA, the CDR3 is TGTGCCAGCAGCTTAACCACGGGACAGGGGGATCAGCCCCAGCATTTT. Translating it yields CASSLTTGQGDQPQHF.

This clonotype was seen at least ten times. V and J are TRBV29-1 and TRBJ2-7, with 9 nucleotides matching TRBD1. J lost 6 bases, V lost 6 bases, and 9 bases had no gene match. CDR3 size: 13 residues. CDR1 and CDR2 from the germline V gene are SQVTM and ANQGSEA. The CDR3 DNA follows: TGCAGCGTGCGGGGACAGGGTAAGGGCGAGCAGTACTTC. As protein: CSVRGQGKGEQYF.

The CDR3, as DNA: TGCGCCAGCAGCCAAGTTTACCGGGACAGGGTGAAAGATACGCAGTATTTT. Its protein is CASSQVYRDRVKDTQYF. The chain has TRBV4-1 and TRBJ2-3; 9 positions agree with TRBD1. V trimming: 1 base; J trimming: 5 bases; junction bases outside the gene matches: 10. The CDR3 length is 17 residues. Per the germline V gene, CDR1 is MGHRA and CDR2 is YSYEKL.

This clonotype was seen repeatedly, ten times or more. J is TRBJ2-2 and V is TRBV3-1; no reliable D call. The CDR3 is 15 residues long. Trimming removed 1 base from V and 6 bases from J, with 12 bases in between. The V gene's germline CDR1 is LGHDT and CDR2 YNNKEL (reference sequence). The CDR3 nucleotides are TGTGCCAGCAGCCAAGCCATGTCAACCCCCGGGGAGCTGTTTTTT. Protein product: CASSQAMSTPGELFF. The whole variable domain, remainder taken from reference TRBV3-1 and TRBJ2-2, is DTAVSQTPKYLVTQMGNDKSIKCEQNLGHDTMYWYKQDSKKFLKIMFSYNNKELIINETVPNRFSPKSPDKAHLNLHINSLELGDSAVYFCASSQAMSTPGELFFGEGSRLTVL.

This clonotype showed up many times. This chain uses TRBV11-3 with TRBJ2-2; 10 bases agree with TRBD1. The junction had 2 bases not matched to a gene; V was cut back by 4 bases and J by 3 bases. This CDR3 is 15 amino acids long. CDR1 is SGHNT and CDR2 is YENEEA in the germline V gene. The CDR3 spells CASSSGQGYTGELFF. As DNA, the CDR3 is TGTGCCAGCAGCTCGGGACAGGGGTACACCGGGGAGCTGTTTTTT.

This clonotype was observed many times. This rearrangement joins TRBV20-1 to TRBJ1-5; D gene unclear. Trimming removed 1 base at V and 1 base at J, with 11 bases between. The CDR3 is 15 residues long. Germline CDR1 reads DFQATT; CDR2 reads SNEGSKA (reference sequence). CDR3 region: CSARADFGSNQPQHF. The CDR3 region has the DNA TGCAGTGCTAGAGCGGACTTCGGGAGCAATCAGCCCCAGCATTTT.

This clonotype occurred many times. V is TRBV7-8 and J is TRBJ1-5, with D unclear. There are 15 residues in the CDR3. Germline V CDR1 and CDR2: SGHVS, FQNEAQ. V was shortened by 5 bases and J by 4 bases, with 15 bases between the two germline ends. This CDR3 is CASSLYTTNNQPQHF. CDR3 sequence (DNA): TGTGCCAGCAGCCTATATACGACAAATAATCAGCCCCAGCATTTT.

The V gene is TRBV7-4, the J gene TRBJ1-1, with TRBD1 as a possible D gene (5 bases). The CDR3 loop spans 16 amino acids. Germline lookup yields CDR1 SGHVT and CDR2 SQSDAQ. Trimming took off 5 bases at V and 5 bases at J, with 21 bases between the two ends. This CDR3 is CASSPAGTVHRTEAFF. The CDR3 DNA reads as TGTGCCAGCAGCCCCGCTGGGACGGTCCATCGGACTGAAGCTTTCTTT.

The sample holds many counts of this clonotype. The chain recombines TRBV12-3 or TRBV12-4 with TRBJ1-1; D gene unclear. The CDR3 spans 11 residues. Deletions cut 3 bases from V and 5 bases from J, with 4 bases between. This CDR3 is CASSFGTEAFF. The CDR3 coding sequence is TGTGCCAGCAGTTTCGGTACTGAAGCTTTCTTT.

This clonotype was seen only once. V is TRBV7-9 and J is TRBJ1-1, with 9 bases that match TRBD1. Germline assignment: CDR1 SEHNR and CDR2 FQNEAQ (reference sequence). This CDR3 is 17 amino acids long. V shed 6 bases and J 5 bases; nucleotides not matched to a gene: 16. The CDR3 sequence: CASRLGGTGYSGTEAFF. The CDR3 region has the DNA TGTGCCAGCAGGTTGGGCGGGACAGGGTACTCAGGGACTGAAGCTTTCTTT.

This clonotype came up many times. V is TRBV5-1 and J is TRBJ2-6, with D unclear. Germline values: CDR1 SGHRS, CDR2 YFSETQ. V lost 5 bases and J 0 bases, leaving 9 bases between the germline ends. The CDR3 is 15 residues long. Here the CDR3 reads CASREALSGANVLTF. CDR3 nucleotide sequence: TGCGCCAGCAGAGAGGCCCTCTCTGGGGCCAACGTCCTGACTTTC.

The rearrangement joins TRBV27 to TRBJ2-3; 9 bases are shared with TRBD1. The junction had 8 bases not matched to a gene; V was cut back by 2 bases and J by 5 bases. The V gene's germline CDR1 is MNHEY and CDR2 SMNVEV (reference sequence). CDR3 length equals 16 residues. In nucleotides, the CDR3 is TGTGCCAGCAGTTTAGAACAGGGGGCGGTGGTAGATACGCAGTATTTT. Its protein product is CASSLEQGAVVDTQYF.

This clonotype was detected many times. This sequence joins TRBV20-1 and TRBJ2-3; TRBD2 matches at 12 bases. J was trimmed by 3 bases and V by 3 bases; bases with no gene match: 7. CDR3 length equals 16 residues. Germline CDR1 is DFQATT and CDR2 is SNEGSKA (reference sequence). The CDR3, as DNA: TGCAGTGCTAGTGGGCTAGCGGGGGGGAGGACAGATACGCAGTATTTT. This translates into CSASGLAGGRTDTQYF.

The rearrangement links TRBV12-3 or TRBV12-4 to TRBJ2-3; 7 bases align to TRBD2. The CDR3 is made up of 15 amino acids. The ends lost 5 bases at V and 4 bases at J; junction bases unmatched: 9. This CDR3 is CASSGAGLASDTQYF. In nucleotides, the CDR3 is TGTGCCAGCAGTGGAGCGGGGCTTGCTTCAGATACGCAGTATTTT.